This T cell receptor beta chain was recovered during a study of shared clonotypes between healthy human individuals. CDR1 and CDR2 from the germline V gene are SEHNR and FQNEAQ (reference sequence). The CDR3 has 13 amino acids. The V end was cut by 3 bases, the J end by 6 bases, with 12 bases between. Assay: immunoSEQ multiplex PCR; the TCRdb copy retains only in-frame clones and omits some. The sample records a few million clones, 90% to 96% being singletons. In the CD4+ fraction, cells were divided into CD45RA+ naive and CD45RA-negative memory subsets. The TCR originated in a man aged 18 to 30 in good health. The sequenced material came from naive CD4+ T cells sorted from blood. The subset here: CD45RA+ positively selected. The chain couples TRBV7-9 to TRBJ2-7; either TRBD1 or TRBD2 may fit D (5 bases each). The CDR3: CASSFSGTPEQYF. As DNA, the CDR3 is TGTGCCAGCAGCTTTTCCGGGACCCCCGAGCAGTACTTC.